What follows are 10 T cell receptor beta chains derived from one specimen sequenced in a study of blood T cells in healthy people across ages (dated by TCRdb to the mid-2010s). Library creation used 5' RACE. The sequencer was an Illumina HiSeq 2500. A second PCR of roughly 7 to 11 cycles was performed with a sample-barcoded 5' primer and a J-beta primer mix. The public reads were quality trimmed at Q25 with fastp and then assembled into clones with MiXCR by TCRdb, keeping productive beta chains. A single entry per CDR3 protein holds the most common genes and DNA from its merged rows. Across this sample there are under 2 million distinct CDR3 sequences, with about 32% seen only once. The ten top clones hold around 11% of the sample. The sample taken for sequencing was blood. Receptors originate from a woman younger than 45 in good health.

This clonotype has more than one count but fewer than ten. CDR3 DNA: TGTGCCAGCACCAATGTAGGACAGGAGACAACTAACTATGGCTACACCTTC. Translating gives CASTNVGQETTNYGYTF. This rearrangement joins TRBV5-8 to TRBJ1-2; 7 bases fit TRBD1. The junction had 14 bases not matched to a gene; V was cut back by 6 bases and J by 0 bases. CDR1 SGHTS and CDR2 YDEGEE come from the germline V gene. This CDR3 contains 17 residues.

The chain employs TRBV7-8 and TRBJ2-5; 11 bases are shared with TRBD2. The V and J ends lost 5 bases and 4 bases, in that order; junction bases with no gene match: 9. The CDR3 is 16 residues long. The germline V gene has CDR1 SGHVS and CDR2 FQNEAQ. The CDR3 DNA is TGTGCCAGCAGCCCACGACTAGCGGGGCAGTTAGAGACCCAGTACTTC. This encodes CASSPRLAGQLETQYF. Combining the CDR3 with reference TRBV7-8 and TRBJ2-5 gives the whole variable domain GAGVSQSPRYKVAKRGQDVALRCDPISGHVSLFWYQQALGQGPEFLTYFQNEAQLDKSGLPSDRFFAERPEGSVSTLKIQRTQQEDSAVYLCASSPRLAGQLETQYFGPGTRLLVL.

This clonotype was recorded a few times. The chain has TRBV20-1 and TRBJ2-7; D not resolved. The V end lost 1 base, the J end lost 2 bases, and 9 bases lay between the germline ends. Germline assignment: CDR1 DFQATT and CDR2 SNEGSKA (reference sequence). This CDR3 is 13 amino acids long. CDR3 nucleotide sequence: TGCAGTGCTAGAGTAGTTAGCACCTACGAGCAGTACTTC. It translates to CSARVVSTYEQYF.

This clonotype was recorded only once. This chain links TRBV7-2 with TRBJ1-2; D is ambiguous. Germline values: CDR1 SGHTA, CDR2 FQGNSA. The CDR3 length is 15 residues. V shed 5 bases and J shed 4 bases, with 17 bases lying between them. CDR3 sequence: CASSAQPNPGYGYTF. The CDR3 DNA is TGTGCCAGCAGCGCCCAACCCAACCCGGGCTATGGCTACACCTTC.

The V and J genes are TRBV11-2 and TRBJ2-3; D is unresolved. Looked up from germline, CDR1 is SGHAT and CDR2 is FQNNGV. V was trimmed by 1 base and J by 2 bases, leaving 13 bases between them. The CDR3 sequence is 16 residues long. CDR3: CASSLAFIGTTDTQYF. In nucleotides, the CDR3 is TGTGCCAGCAGCTTAGCTTTCATCGGAACCACAGATACGCAGTATTTT.

The V call is TRBV3-1, the J call TRBJ2-3; D unclear. This CDR3 has 16 residues. Trimming shortened V by 1 base and J by 4 bases, and 15 bases separated the two germline ends. Germline V gene data show CDR1 as LGHDT and CDR2 as YNNKEL (reference sequence). Here the CDR3 reads CASSQVGDAKADTQYF. The DNA for the CDR3 is TGTGCCAGCAGCCAAGTAGGAGACGCCAAAGCAGATACGCAGTATTTT.

This clonotype has just a few counts. CDR3 loop: CASNRQEGTGELFF. In DNA, the CDR3 is TGTGCCAGCAATAGACAGGAGGGCACCGGGGAGCTGTTTTTT. The rearrangement links TRBV12-3 or TRBV12-4 to TRBJ2-2, with D perhaps assigned TRBD1 or TRBD2 (6 bases each). Trimming pared 7 bases from V and 4 bases from J, leaving 13 bases between. The CDR3 contains 14 residues.

The chain recombines TRBV7-7 with TRBJ2-5, with 13 bases identical to TRBD2. Germline-derived CDR1 and CDR2 are SSHAT and FNYEAQ (reference sequence). V gave up 4 bases and J gave up 1 base; unmatched junction bases: 3. The CDR3 is made up of 16 amino acids. Here the CDR3 reads CASSWGLAGIQETQYF. CDR3 nucleotide sequence: TGTGCCAGCAGCTGGGGACTAGCGGGAATCCAAGAGACCCAGTACTTC.

Many counts were recorded for this clonotype. V gene TRBV20-1 combines with J gene TRBJ2-7; D call uncertain. Germline V CDR1 and CDR2: DFQATT, SNEGSKA (reference sequence). CDR3 length equals 10 residues. Trimming stripped 6 bases from V and 8 bases from J, with 11 bases between. The CDR3 spells CSAVLGQQYF. CDR3 nucleotides: TGCAGTGCCGTGCTCGGGCAGCAGTACTTC.

This clonotype occurred once. This sequence joins TRBV29-1 and TRBJ1-1, with D uncertain. Germline lookup yields CDR1 SQVTM and CDR2 ANQGSEA. This CDR3 region has 10 residues. Between the trimmed V and J ends, which lost 5 bases and 5 bases, there was a span of 6 bases. CDR3 amino acids: CSVLGTEAFF. CDR3 coding DNA: TGCAGCGTTCTCGGGACTGAAGCTTTCTTT.